Presented here are 30 T cell receptor beta chains from one specimen sequenced in a study of T cell changes during pregnancy in multiple sclerosis. Libraries were prepared by immunoSEQ multiplex PCR; TCRdb keeps only in-frame clonotypes and omits some of them. The data show roughly 61,000 clones, with around nine tenths seen just once and 2.5% to 4% held by the top ten. The source material was peripheral blood, sampled in the first trimester of pregnancy. The receptor source for this set is a female donor in good health, enrolled as a control in a pregnancy study.

The gene calls are TRBV15 and TRBJ1-5; a possible D gene is TRBD1 (6 bases). Looked up from germline, CDR1 is LNHNV and CDR2 is YYDKDF (reference sequence). There are 15 residues in the CDR3. V dropped 6 bases and J dropped 3 bases, with 15 bases sitting between them. Here the CDR3 DNA reads TGTGCCACCAGGACTGATGACAGGATCAATCAGCCCCAGCATTTT. It encodes CATRTDDRINQPQHF.

The J gene is TRBJ2-7, the V gene TRBV28; the match to TRBD2 covers 11 bases. CDR3 length equals 18 residues. V lost 3 bases and J lost 8; bases outside the gene matches: 18. Germline V gives CDR1 MDHEN, CDR2 SYDVKM. In nucleotides, the CDR3 is TGTGCCAGCAGTTTTGAGCTAGCGGGAGGTTCGGGCCTCATGAAGCAGTACTTC. Translating gives CASSFELAGGSGLMKQYF.

The sample holds one count of this clone. The chain carries TRBV7-2 and TRBJ1-2; D call uncertain. V dropped 5 bases and J dropped 1 base, with 8 bases sitting between them. CDR1 is SGHTA, CDR2 FQGNSA, per germline. CDR3 size: 13 residues. The CDR3 region has the DNA TGTGCCAGCAGCCCCGACTTTAACTATGGCTACACCTTC. Translation: CASSPDFNYGYTF.

V gene TRBV4-3 combines with J gene TRBJ1-3; D possibly corresponds to TRBD1 (6 bases). Deletions cut 0 bases from V and 2 bases from J, with 14 bases between. CDR3 length equals 17 residues. CDR1 is LGHNA, CDR2 YSLEER, per germline. The chain's CDR3 is CASSQDYRQATGNTIYF. The CDR3 bases are TGCGCCAGCAGCCAAGATTACCGACAGGCTACTGGAAACACCATATATTTT.

The chain employs TRBV12-5 and TRBJ1-1; 9 bases match TRBD1. In germline, CDR1 is LGHNT, CDR2 FRNRAP. J was trimmed by 0 bases and V by 10 bases; bases with no gene match: 21. The CDR3 spans 19 residues. The CDR3 bases are TGTGCTACAAGGGAGGGGACAGGGCCGACTTGGAGCATGAACACTGAAGCTTTCTTT. Translated, it gives CATREGTGPTWSMNTEAFF.

This rearrangement joins TRBV28 to TRBJ2-7; 7 bases match TRBD1. The CDR3 runs to 13 residues. V gave up 4 bases and J gave up 3 bases; unmatched junction bases: 3. Germline loops: CDR1 MDHEN, CDR2 SYDVKM. CDR3 nucleotide sequence: TGTGCCAGCAGTTGGTCAGGGGGCTACGAGCAGTACTTC. Protein product: CASSWSGGYEQYF. Variable domain in full (rest from reference TRBV28 and TRBJ2-7): DVKVTQSSRYLVKRTGEKVFLECVQDMDHENMFWYRQDPGLGLRLIYFSYDVKMKEKGDIPEGYSVSREKKERFSLILESASTNQTSMYLCASSWSGGYEQYFGPGTRLTVT.

The CDR3 protein is CASSEGQGAGEQYF. For the CDR3, the DNA is TGTGCCAGCAGTGAGGGACAGGGGGCGGGGGAGCAGTACTTC. The genes are TRBV2 and TRBJ2-7, with 12 bases that match TRBD1. The ends lost 3 bases at V and 7 bases at J; junction bases unmatched: 4. Germline lookup yields CDR1 SNHLY and CDR2 FYNNEI. The CDR3 has 14 residues.

A few counts support this clone. The chain has TRBV7-2 and TRBJ1-6; D remains unclear. Germline CDR1 is SGHTA and CDR2 is FQGNSA. The CDR3 extends over 13 amino acids. Trimming shortened V by 2 bases and J by 13 bases, and 12 bases separated the two germline ends. CDR3 sequence reads: CASSLNQRSPLHF. The CDR3 coding sequence is TGTGCCAGCAGCTTAAACCAGCGAAGTCCCCTCCACTTT.

The count of this clone is one. This chain uses TRBV6-6 with TRBJ2-3, with D tentatively TRBD1 (5 bases). V lost 10 bases to trimming and J lost 9 bases, with 14 bases between them. CDR3 size: 11 residues. Germline V gene data show CDR1 as MNHNY and CDR2 as SVGAGI (reference sequence). The CDR3 loop reads CAILKGYTQYF. The CDR3 coding sequence is TGTGCCATTTTGAAGGGGTACACGCAGTATTTT.

This clone was counted a single time. The rearrangement links TRBV14 to TRBJ1-1; 10 bases are shared with TRBD1. Trimming removed 0 bases from V and 13 bases from J; junction bases left unmatched: 14. The CDR3 spans 16 residues. Germline V lookup: CDR1 SGHDN, CDR2 FVKESK. The CDR3 DNA reads TGTGCCAGCAGCCAAGAAGGAATGGGGCGGGACAGGGGTCTTTTCTTT. Amino acids: CASSQEGMGRDRGLFF.

DNA of the CDR3: TGTGCCATCAGTGATACTAGCCGGCCCCTCAATGAGCAGTTCTTC. Protein sequence: CAISDTSRPLNEQFF. The gene calls are TRBV10-3 and TRBJ2-1; weak D call: TRBD2 (6 bases). Germline CDR1 reads ENHRY; CDR2 reads SYGVKD. The CDR3 length is 15 residues. The V and J ends lost 3 bases and 6 bases respectively, with 15 bases between them.

The rearrangement joins TRBV5-1 to TRBJ1-1; D unresolved. CDR1 and CDR2 from the germline V gene are SGHRS and YFSETQ. The CDR3 spans 16 residues. Trimming shortened V by 0 bases and J by 3 bases, and 15 bases separated the two germline ends. CDR3 DNA: TGCGCCAGCAGCTTGGAAGGGAGGACTTGGGACACTGAAGCTTTCTTT. Protein: CASSLEGRTWDTEAFF.

This chain links TRBV2 with TRBJ2-1; TRBD2 agrees at 15 bases. Germline assignment: CDR1 SNHLY and CDR2 FYNNEI. The V and J ends lost 1 base and 15 bases, in that order; junction bases with no gene match: 10. The CDR3 extends over 16 amino acids. CDR3 in amino acids: CASSEGGTSGGLNLFF. DNA for the CDR3: TGTGCCAGCAGTGAAGGAGGGACTAGCGGGGGGTTGAATCTGTTCTTC.

The chain has TRBV7-7 and TRBJ2-5, with TRBD1 matching 8 bases. Germline V lookup: CDR1 SSHAT, CDR2 FNYEAQ (reference sequence). The trim removed 5 bases at V and 5 bases at J, leaving 10 bases unmatched. This CDR3 is 15 amino acids long. In DNA form, the CDR3 reads TGTGCCAGCAGCCCCGGGACAGGAGTTTCGGAGACCCAGTACTTC. Translated: CASSPGTGVSETQYF.

This clone has just a few counts. The chain is built from TRBV7-6 and TRBJ2-1; D is perhaps TRBD2 (6 bases). The germline CDR1 and CDR2 sequences are SGHVS and FNYEAQ. The CDR3 loop spans 14 amino acids. Deletions cut 4 bases from V and 8 bases from J, with 15 bases between. CDR3 in amino acids: CASSSTGRVYEQFF. CDR3 nucleotides: TGTGCCAGCAGCTCCACCGGGAGAGTCTATGAGCAGTTCTTC.

The chain combines TRBV29-1 with TRBJ2-1; D unresolved. Trimming left V 4 bases short and J 5 bases short, with 6 bases between. Germline CDR1 and CDR2: SQVTM and ANQGSEA. There are 11 residues in the CDR3. The CDR3 DNA is TGCAGCGTTGCACAGAACAATGAGCAGTTCTTC. The encoded protein is CSVAQNNEQFF.

The chain recombines TRBV11-2 with TRBJ2-1; 12 positions agree with TRBD2. J lost 5 bases, V lost 0 bases, and 11 bases had no gene match. The V gene's germline CDR1 is SGHAT and CDR2 FQNNGV. The CDR3 contains 19 residues. The CDR3 DNA reads as TGTGCCAGCAGCTTAGATCCTCCCCTCCTAGCGGGGGGGGACAATGAGCAGTTCTTC. Its translation: CASSLDPPLLAGGDNEQFF.

The CDR3: CASSQLGKGRYTDTQYF. CDR3 sequence (DNA): TGCGCCAGCAGTCAATTAGGGAAGGGGAGGTACACAGATACGCAGTATTTT. This chain connects TRBV23-1 to TRBJ2-3, with D possibly TRBD2 on 6 matching bases. TRBV23-1 is placed among ORFs of uncertain function. V dropped 1 base and J dropped 2 bases, with 16 bases sitting between them. The CDR3 runs to 17 residues.

J is TRBJ2-1 and V is TRBV4-3, with D possibly TRBD2 on 5 matching bases. V was pared by 1 base and J by 6 bases, with 13 bases between. The CDR3 spans 15 residues. The germline V gene has CDR1 LGHNA and CDR2 YSLEER. The CDR3 coding sequence is TGCGCCAGCAGCCAAGGGCTAGCTTCCGCCAATGAGCAGTTCTTC. Translation gives CASSQGLASANEQFF.

The rearrangement links TRBV14 to TRBJ2-7, with 7 bases lining up with TRBD1. This CDR3 spans 14 amino acids. Trimming removed 0 bases from V and 2 bases from J; junction bases left unmatched: 1. Germline V gene lookup returns CDR1 SGHDN and CDR2 FVKESK. CDR3 DNA: TGTGCCAGCAGCCAAGATCAGGGGGCCTACGAGCAGTACTTC. It codes for CASSQDQGAYEQYF. The whole variable domain, remainder taken from reference TRBV14 and TRBJ2-7, is EAGVTQFPSHSVIEKGQTVTLRCDPISGHDNLYWYRRVMGKEIKFLLHFVKESKQDESGMPNNRFLAERTGGTYSTLKVQPAELEDSGVYFCASSQDQGAYEQYFGPGTRLTVT.

This chain uses TRBV28 with TRBJ1-2; no reliable D call. Germline CDR1 MDHEN, CDR2 SYDVKM. There are 14 residues in the CDR3. With 3 bases removed from V and 5 bases from J, the gap between germline ends came to 13 bases. The CDR3 region has the DNA TGTGCCAGCAGTTTGCAGGCCCCTGGTTATGGCTACACCTTC. It encodes CASSLQAPGYGYTF.

The genes are TRBV6-5 and TRBJ2-1, with D possibly matching TRBD1 (6 bases). The CDR3 runs to 13 residues. Trimming stripped 6 bases from V and 4 bases from J, with 10 bases between. Germline V gene data show CDR1 as MNHEY and CDR2 as SVGAGI. The CDR3 bases are TGTGCCAGCAGGCCTAGGGGGTACAATGAGCAGTTCTTC. As protein: CASRPRGYNEQFF.

The chain couples TRBV19 to TRBJ1-5; no firm D call. Per the germline V gene, CDR1 is LNHDA and CDR2 is SQIVND (reference sequence). The CDR3 is 15 amino acids. The ends were cut back, 5 bases at V and 2 bases at J, with 13 bases in the middle. The CDR3 loop reads CASSRNSGGNQPQHF. The CDR3, as DNA: TGTGCCAGTAGTCGAAACTCCGGAGGCAATCAGCCCCAGCATTTT.

V is TRBV28 and J is TRBJ1-2; 10 positions agree with TRBD1. Germline V gives CDR1 MDHEN, CDR2 SYDVKM. The CDR3 has 14 residues. V trimming: 6 bases; J trimming: 4 bases; junction bases outside the gene matches: 5. The CDR3 loop is CASSDRGRPYGYTF. CDR3 coding DNA: TGTGCCAGCAGCGACAGGGGGCGTCCCTATGGCTACACCTTC.

V is TRBV14 and J is TRBJ2-7; TRBD1 matches 9 bases. This CDR3 has 15 amino acids. V dropped 5 bases and J dropped 5; count of bases not matched to a gene: 10. CDR1 and CDR2 from the germline V gene are SGHDN and FVKESK. DNA of the CDR3: TGTGCCAGCAGCGACACCGGGACAGGGACCGACGAGCAGTACTTC. Translated: CASSDTGTGTDEQYF.

The chain has TRBV6-1 and TRBJ2-5, with 10 bases aligning to TRBD2. Germline-derived CDR1 and CDR2 are MNHNS and SASEGT. The CDR3 totals 14 residues. V dropped 5 bases and J dropped 5; count of bases not matched to a gene: 5. The DNA of the CDR3 is TGTGCCAGCAGTCCCGGGACTAGCGTGGAGACCCAGTACTTC. Translated: CASSPGTSVETQYF.

The chain is built from TRBV7-2 and TRBJ1-1; TRBD1 aligns across 8 bases. Looked up from germline, CDR1 is SGHTA and CDR2 is FQGNSA. The CDR3 runs 17 residues. V lost 3 bases and J lost 3; bases outside the gene matches: 12. The CDR3 sequence is CASSFSTIGQGDTEAFF. CDR3 nucleotide sequence: TGTGCCAGCAGCTTCTCAACCATTGGACAGGGCGACACTGAAGCTTTCTTT.

This chain links TRBV25-1 with TRBJ1-6, with a weak D call TRBD1 (5 bases). The CDR3 is made up of 15 amino acids. The V gene lost 7 bases and the J gene lost 10 bases, with 20 bases spanning the gap. Germline V CDR1 and CDR2: MGHDK, SYGVNS. CDR3 sequence (DNA): TGTGCCAGCAACAGAGGGGAGGACCATTTCTCACCCCTCCACTTT. This codes for CASNRGEDHFSPLHF.

This clone was seen only once. The V call is TRBV7-2, the J call TRBJ1-1; no clear D gene. Germline V CDR1 and CDR2: SGHTA, FQGNSA. V was trimmed by 6 bases and J by 2 bases, leaving 10 bases between them. The CDR3 extends over 13 amino acids. The CDR3 reads CASRSGRNTEAFF. In DNA form, the CDR3 reads TGTGCCAGCAGGTCGGGGAGAAACACTGAAGCTTTCTTT.

The chain links TRBV9 to TRBJ2-3; TRBD2 is a possible D gene (6 bases). The CDR3 is made up of 16 amino acids. CDR1 is SGDLS, CDR2 YYNGEE, per germline. The V end was cut by 3 bases, the J end by 2 bases, with 16 bases between. The CDR3 protein is CASSDLRDWATDTQYF. The CDR3 DNA reads TGTGCCAGCAGCGACCTCCGGGACTGGGCCACAGATACGCAGTATTTT.